Listed below are T cell receptor beta chains from one sample, sequenced in a study of T cell responses to AZD1222 COVID-19 vaccine. The data were produced by immunoSEQ multiplex PCR, yet TCRdb's version contains in-frame clones alone and is incomplete. The profile shows under 70,000 clones, less than 90% of them singletons. This specimen consisted of peripheral blood, obtained on day 0 of AZD1222 vaccination. The receptors here all came from an adult in good health. The CDR3 runs from the conserved cysteine through the conserved F or W. The D gene is left open where the match is weak. Clone size is given for some rows only: seen once, a few or many times, or a class if the clone is expanded.

j_call d_call clone_size cdr3_length v_call cdr3_nt cdr3_aa
TRBJ1-2 . once 14 TRBV28 TGTGCCAGCAGTTTCGGACAACAGAACTATGGCTACACCTTC CASSFGQQNYGYTF
TRBJ1-4 TRBD1 . 15 TRBV5-1 TGCGCCAGCAGCCTACAACAGGGGACTAATGAAAAACTGTTTTTT CASSLQQGTNEKLFF
TRBJ2-1 TRBD2 . 19 TRBV27 TGTGCCAGCAGTTTATCGGGGATCTATAGCGGGAGCTCCTACAATGAGCAGTTCTTC CASSLSGIYSGSSYNEQFF
TRBJ2-7 . . 14 TRBV5-1 TGCGCCAGCAGCTTGCCCGGGACCTCTAAAGAGCAGTACTTC CASSLPGTSKEQYF
TRBJ1-1 TRBD1 . 16 TRBV5-1 TGCGCCAGCAGACTAGGAGGACAGGCTGGGGACACTGAAGCTTTCTTT CASRLGGQAGDTEAFF
TRBJ2-3 . . 13 TRBV27 TGTGCCAGCAGTTTAGGCCATCCAGATACGCAGTATTTT CASSLGHPDTQYF
TRBJ1-4 . . 16 TRBV28 TGTGCCAGCAGTTTTGCAGGGGTGGCAACTAATGAAAAACTGTTTTTT CASSFAGVATNEKLFF
TRBJ1-6 . . 16 TRBV7-5 TGTGTCAGAAGCCATCGACAGGGGGCTTCCCCTTCACCCCTCCACTTT CVRSHRQGASPSPLHF
TRBJ2-2 . . 15 TRBV24-1 TGTGCCACCAGTGATCCACAGGGAGGCACCGGGGAGCTGTTTTTT CATSDPQGGTGELFF
TRBJ2-1 . once 14 TRBV2 TGTGCCAGCAAGTACGGGAACGGCTACAATGAGCAGTTCTTC CASKYGNGYNEQFF
TRBJ2-3 TRBD2 . 13 TRBV19 TGTGCCACCGGACTAGCGGGGGTAGATACGCAGTATTTT CATGLAGVDTQYF
TRBJ1-1 TRBD1 . 16 TRBV27 TGTGCCAGCAGCGCGCGGATGATCGGGACAGATGCACAAGCTTTCTTT CASSARMIGTDAQAFF
TRBJ1-5 . . 16 TRBV5-4 TGTGCCAGCAGCTTGGGGGGCACCGCCAGCAATCAGCCCCAGCATTTT CASSLGGTASNQPQHF
TRBJ1-6 . . 11 TRBV30 TGTGCCTGGAGTGTATTCTCACCCCTCCACTTT CAWSVFSPLHF
TRBJ2-3 . . 17 TRBV24-1 TGTGCCACCAGTGAAGTGGACGGACAAGGCCGAACAGATACGCAGTATTTT CATSEVDGQGRTDTQYF
TRBJ2-1 . . 12 TRBV5-5 TGTGCCAGCAGCTACAGGGTCAATGAGCAGTTCTTC CASSYRVNEQFF
TRBJ1-1 . . 14 TRBV5-1 TGCGCCAGCAGCTTGGAAGGGAGGGGTCGGCAGGCTTTCTTT CASSLEGRGRQAFF
TRBJ1-2 TRBD1 . 17 TRBV5-4 TGTGCCAGCAGCTTGGGGCCTGGGGGACAGAGAGGATATGGCTACACCTTC CASSLGPGGQRGYGYTF
TRBJ2-2 . few 14 TRBV6-4 TGTGCCAGCAGTGAACGCGGGTCCACCGGGGAGCTGTTTTTT CASSERGSTGELFF
TRBJ2-7 . . 15 TRBV5-1 TGCGCCAGCAGCTTGGAGGGCTACGAACCCTACGAGCAGTACTTC CASSLEGYEPYEQYF
TRBJ1-4 . . 15 TRBV2 TGTGCCAGCAGGCCGGACCGCATTAATGCCGAAAAACTGTTTTTT CASRPDRINAEKLFF
TRBJ1-1 . . 17 TRBV18 TGTGCCAGCTCACCAAGCTCTCTCAAAATATCAACGACTGAAGCTTTCTTT CASSPSSLKISTTEAFF
TRBJ1-1 TRBD1 . 16 TRBV19 TGTGCCAGTACCCCATGGGGGACAGGGACCAACACTGAAGCTTTCTTT CASTPWGTGTNTEAFF
TRBJ2-7 . . 15 TRBV9 TGTGCCAGCAGCCGTCTAGGGGGGGCCTCCTACGAGCAGTACTTC CASSRLGGASYEQYF
TRBJ2-7 . . 12 TRBV5-6 TGTGCCAGCAGCTTCGGTTCCTACGAGCAGTACTTC CASSFGSYEQYF
TRBJ1-1 . . 14 TRBV19 TGTGCCAGTAGTTCAGGGAGGGGTGGCACTGAAGCTTTCTTT CASSSGRGGTEAFF
TRBJ2-3 . . 14 TRBV7-3 TGTGCCAGCAGCCAGGACTATAACACAGATACGCAGTATTTT CASSQDYNTDTQYF
TRBJ1-3 . . 12 TRBV14 TGTGCCAGCAGCCAAGATTGGGGACATCATTATTTT CASSQDWGHHYF
TRBJ2-7 TRBD2 . 16 TRBV7-6 TGTGCCAGCAGCTTACCTAGCGGCTCAACCTCCTACGAGCAGTACTTC CASSLPSGSTSYEQYF
TRBJ1-2 . . 14 TRBV4-3 TGCGCCAGCAGCACCGCTAACGCTCTCTATGGCTACACCTTC CASSTANALYGYTF
TRBJ2-3 . . 13 TRBV2 TGTGCCAGCAGGGAGGGGACGGAAGATACGCAGTATTTT CASREGTEDTQYF
TRBJ1-6 . . 15 TRBV3-1/TRBV3-2 TGTGCCAGCAGCCTCACGGAGCCAGGGAGCTCACCCCTCCACTTT CASSLTEPGSSPLHF
TRBJ1-3 . . 16 TRBV9 TGTGCCAGCAGCGTAGTAAGCGGGACACCAGGAAACACCATATATTTT CASSVVSGTPGNTIYF
TRBJ1-2 . . 14 TRBV28 TGTGCCAGCACCCTTCCGGGTACTAACTATGGCTACACCTTC CASTLPGTNYGYTF
TRBJ1-1 . . 11 TRBV19 TGTGCCAGTAGTCTCGGACTAGAAGCTTTCTTT CASSLGLEAFF
TRBJ1-1 . . 13 TRBV3-1/TRBV3-2 TGTGCCAGCAGCCAAGATACAGGGACCGCAGCTTTCTTT CASSQDTGTAAFF
TRBJ1-2 . . 14 TRBV19 TGTGCCAGTAGTCTAGGGTTTTCCGCCTATGGCTACACCTTC CASSLGFSAYGYTF
TRBJ1-6 . few 17 TRBV9 TGTGCCAGCAGCCCATTGGGGAGAGTAAGGGCAAATTCACCCCTCCACTTT CASSPLGRVRANSPLHF
TRBJ1-1 TRBD1 few 14 TRBV19 TGTGCCAGTGCCGGGACAGGGAGGAGAACTGAAGCTTTCTTT CASAGTGRRTEAFF
TRBJ1-5 . . 15 TRBV30 TGTGCCTGGAGTTTAGGGCAGAATAGCAATCAGCCCCAGCATTTT CAWSLGQNSNQPQHF
TRBJ2-7 TRBD2 few 16 TRBV5-1 TGCGCCAGCAGCTTGGGGTCTAGCGGGTTCTCCTACGAGCAGTACTTC CASSLGSSGFSYEQYF
TRBJ2-3 . . 13 TRBV20-1 TGCAGTGCTAGTTCGCGGGACACAGATACGCAGTATTTT CSASSRDTDTQYF
TRBJ1-1 . . 14 TRBV6-2/TRBV6-3 TGTGCCAGCAGTTACTTACAGGGGAACACTGAAGCTTTCTTT CASSYLQGNTEAFF
TRBJ1-1 . . 15 TRBV5-6 TGTGCCAGCAGCTTTCCGACAGGTTTGAACACTGAAGCTTTCTTT CASSFPTGLNTEAFF
TRBJ2-4 . . 14 TRBV7-2 TGTGCCAGCAGCTGGTGGGGCGGAGAAAACATTCAGTACTTC CASSWWGGENIQYF
TRBJ2-3 . . 16 TRBV4-3 TGCGCCAGCAGCCAAGGATCTAGCAGCAGGGCAGATACGCAGTATTTT CASSQGSSSRADTQYF
TRBJ1-5 . . 14 TRBV6-5 TGTGCCAGCAGTTACTCAGAGGGATACGGGGCCCAGCATTTT CASSYSEGYGAQHF